What follows are 19 T cell receptor beta chains derived from one specimen sequenced in a study of blood T cell repertoires in COVID-19. Profiling relied on immunoSEQ multiplex PCR, and the TCRdb table lists in-frame clones only, not all of them. The data hold 80,000 to 95,000 clones, with over 75% observed a single time. What was sequenced was peripheral blood. These receptors all come from a man in his 70s with acute or convalescent COVID-19.

In nucleotides, the CDR3 is TGTGCCAGCAGCTCCTTGGGGGGGCTGTACAATGAGCAGTTCTTC. Translated, it gives CASSSLGGLYNEQFF. V and J are TRBV7-9 and TRBJ2-1; D is perhaps TRBD2 (7 bases). V lost 4 bases and J 4 bases, leaving 14 bases between the germline ends. The CDR3 has 15 amino acids. Germline V CDR1 and CDR2: SEHNR, FQNEAQ (reference sequence).

The rearrangement joins TRBV4-1 to TRBJ2-1; D might be TRBD1 (5 bases). V lost 5 bases, J lost 2 bases, and 16 bases lay in between. Germline loops: CDR1 MGHRA, CDR2 YSYEKL. This CDR3 spans 16 amino acids. The CDR3 protein is CASSSHRPDPYNEQFF. The CDR3 DNA reads TGCGCCAGCAGCTCGCACAGGCCGGACCCCTACAATGAGCAGTTCTTC.

The chain uses TRBV6-1 and TRBJ2-2; 7 bases fit TRBD2. The V gene end was trimmed by 2 bases and the J gene end by 7 bases; junction bases not matched to a gene: 1. CDR1 and CDR2 (germline): MNHNS, SASEGT. The CDR3 loop spans 13 amino acids. CDR3 amino acids: CASSESGGGELFF. CDR3 DNA: TGTGCCAGCAGTGAATCGGGGGGCGGGGAGCTGTTTTTT.

This sequence joins TRBV5-6 and TRBJ2-7; possible D gene TRBD1, 5 bases. Per the germline V gene, CDR1 is SGHDT and CDR2 is YYEEEE. The CDR3 length is 13 residues. With 4 bases removed from V and 5 bases from J, the gap between germline ends came to 13 bases. The CDR3 bases are TGTGCCAGCAGCCGAACAGGCTACCACGAGCAGTACTTC. It yields the protein CASSRTGYHEQYF.

The CDR3 sequence is CASHSGPGNTIYF. CDR3 nucleotide sequence: TGTGCCAGCCATTCTGGCCCTGGAAACACCATATATTTT. The chain combines TRBV28 with TRBJ1-3; no clear D. V dropped 8 bases and J dropped 2 bases, with 10 bases sitting between them. The CDR3 sequence is 13 residues long. Per germline, CDR1 MDHEN and CDR2 SYDVKM.

The chain employs TRBV30 and TRBJ1-5, with 7 bases identical to TRBD1. Germline assignment: CDR1 GTSNPN and CDR2 SVGIG (reference sequence). V shed 1 base and J 6 bases; nucleotides not matched to a gene: 3. The CDR3 spans 13 residues. In DNA form, the CDR3 reads TGTGCCTGGAGTGGACAGGGAACTCAGCCCCAGCATTTT. Residues: CAWSGQGTQPQHF.

The rearrangement uses TRBV15 and TRBJ1-2; D remains ambiguous. This CDR3 contains 15 residues. Germline loops: CDR1 LNHNV, CDR2 YYDKDF (reference sequence). V was cut by 1 base and J by 5 bases, with 14 bases left in between. DNA of the CDR3: TGTGCCACCAGCAGAGGGAACGGAGGGAGGTATGGCTACACCTTC. It translates to CATSRGNGGRYGYTF.

This clone was counted ten times or more. The chain has TRBV7-2 and TRBJ1-1; D not resolved. V was trimmed by 4 bases and J by 7 bases, leaving 13 bases between them. There are 13 residues in the CDR3. The germline gives CDR1 SGHTA, CDR2 FQGNSA. The DNA for the CDR3 is TGTGCCAGCAGCTGGGCTCGGGATCTTGAAGCTTTCTTT. It yields the protein CASSWARDLEAFF.

The genes are TRBV9 and TRBJ2-3; possibly TRBD2 for D (6 bases). Germline V CDR1 and CDR2: SGDLS, YYNGEE. Trimming took 0 bases from V and 3 from J, leaving 14 bases between them. The CDR3 loop spans 16 amino acids. In DNA, the CDR3 is TGTGCCAGCAGCGTAGTGGGTGGGGGAGGAACAGATACGCAGTATTTT. It yields the protein CASSVVGGGGTDTQYF.

The gene calls are TRBV4-1 and TRBJ1-1; D ambiguous. Germline assignment: CDR1 MGHRA and CDR2 YSYEKL. This CDR3 is built from 15 residues. Trimming pared 1 base from V and 0 bases from J, leaving 9 bases between. The CDR3 nucleotides are TGCGCCAGCAGCCAAGTGGACTTATTGAACACTGAAGCTTTCTTT. The encoded protein is CASSQVDLLNTEAFF.

The sample holds one count of this clone. The chain has TRBV18 and TRBJ1-4; no reliable D call. CDR1 and CDR2 from the germline V gene are KGHSH and LQKENI. The ends were cut back, 0 bases at V and 1 base at J, with 15 bases in the middle. The CDR3 contains 18 residues. The CDR3 loop is CASSPPNPGSRTNEKLFF. CDR3 nucleotide sequence: TGTGCCAGCTCACCACCGAACCCGGGAAGTCGAACTAATGAAAAACTGTTTTTT.

The chain is built from TRBV18 and TRBJ1-5, with D maybe TRBD1 (5 bases). The CDR3 spans 15 residues. Looked up from germline, CDR1 is KGHSH and CDR2 is LQKENI. Deletions cut 0 bases from V and 3 bases from J, with 9 bases between. The CDR3 region has the DNA TGTGCCAGCTCACCACCGGGGGGTGACAATCAGCCCCAGCATTTT. Translated: CASSPPGGDNQPQHF.

The chain links TRBV28 to TRBJ2-4; D is possibly TRBD2 (7 bases). The CDR3 consists of 15 residues. CDR1 is MDHEN and CDR2 is SYDVKM in the germline V gene. V dropped 6 bases and J dropped 7 bases, with 19 bases sitting between them. This chain's CDR3 is CASRRGGNVGNIQYF. The CDR3 DNA sequence: TGTGCCAGCAGGAGGGGGGGTAATGTAGGGAACATTCAGTACTTC. The complete variable domain, with remaining parts taken from reference TRBV28 and TRBJ2-4, reads DVKVTQSSRYLVKRTGEKVFLECVQDMDHENMFWYRQDPGLGLRLIYFSYDVKMKEKGDIPEGYSVSREKKERFSLILESASTNQTSMYLCASRRGGNVGNIQYFGAGTRLSVL.

This clone was detected only a few times. This chain uses TRBV7-2 with TRBJ1-2, with D perhaps TRBD1 (6 bases). This CDR3 is 12 amino acids long. V lost 9 bases to trimming and J lost 8 bases, with 16 bases between them. Looked up from germline, CDR1 is SGHTA and CDR2 is FQGNSA. CDR3 in amino acids: CASTNRAEGYTF. The CDR3 nucleotides read TGTGCCAGTACCAACAGGGCTGAGGGCTACACCTTC.

The V and J genes are TRBV3-1 (or the pseudogene TRBV3-2) and TRBJ1-1, with D perhaps TRBD1 (5 bases). This CDR3 contains 13 residues. Trimming took off 3 bases at V and 11 bases at J, with 16 bases between the two ends. Germline values: CDR1 LGHDT, CDR2 YNNKEL (reference sequence). This CDR3 reads CASSHGAGTGAFF. Written as DNA, the CDR3 is TGTGCCAGCAGCCACGGGGCGGGGACGGGGGCTTTCTTT.

This clone was recorded a few times. The chain's CDR3 is CASSAGQGVIYTF. The CDR3 DNA follows: TGTGCCAGCAGCGCAGGACAGGGGGTTATCTACACCTTC. This chain uses TRBV5-6 with TRBJ1-2, with 10 bases aligning to TRBD1. V dropped 4 bases and J dropped 10; count of bases not matched to a gene: 7. From germline, CDR1 is SGHDT and CDR2 YYEEEE. The length of the CDR3 is 13 residues.

V and J are TRBV4-1 and TRBJ1-2; D remains unclear. The V gene lost 0 bases and the J gene lost 8 bases, with 19 bases spanning the gap. CDR1 and CDR2 from the germline V gene are MGHRA and YSYEKL. CDR3 length: 16 residues. The CDR3: CASSQDWNPDLTGYTF. CDR3 coding DNA: TGCGCCAGCAGCCAAGATTGGAACCCGGACTTAACGGGCTACACCTTC.

V is TRBV4-1 and J is TRBJ1-5; possible D gene TRBD1, 6 bases. Trimming cost V 3 bases and J 7 bases, with 19 bases left between them. This CDR3 has 16 amino acids. The germline V gene encodes CDR1 MGHRA and CDR2 YSYEKL. CDR3 sequence: CASSHVPTGNGQPQHF. The CDR3 DNA reads TGCGCCAGCAGCCATGTCCCTACAGGGAATGGACAGCCCCAGCATTTT.

The gene calls are TRBV7-3 and TRBJ2-2; D is uncertain. Per germline, CDR1 SGHTA and CDR2 FQGTGA. V was clipped by 0 bases and J by 2 bases, with 10 bases between them. This CDR3 comprises 16 residues. CDR3 amino acids: CASSLTGQVNTGELFF. In DNA, the CDR3 is TGTGCCAGCAGCTTAACCGGCCAGGTCAACACCGGGGAGCTGTTTTTT.